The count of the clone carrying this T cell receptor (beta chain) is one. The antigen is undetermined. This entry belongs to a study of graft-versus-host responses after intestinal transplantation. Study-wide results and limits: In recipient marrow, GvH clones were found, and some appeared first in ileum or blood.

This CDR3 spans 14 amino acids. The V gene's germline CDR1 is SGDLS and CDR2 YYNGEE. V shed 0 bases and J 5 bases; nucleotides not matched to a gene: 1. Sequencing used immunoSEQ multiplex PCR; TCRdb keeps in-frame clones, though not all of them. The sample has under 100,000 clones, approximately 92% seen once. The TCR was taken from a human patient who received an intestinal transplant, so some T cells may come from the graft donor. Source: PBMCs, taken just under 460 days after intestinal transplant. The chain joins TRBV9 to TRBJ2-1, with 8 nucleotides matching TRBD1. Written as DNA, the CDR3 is TGTGCCAGCAGCGTAGGGACAGGGAACAATGAGCAGTTCTTC. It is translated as CASSVGTGNNEQFF.